This is a list of T cell receptor beta chains from one sample in a study of spatial heterogeneity in lung cancer. One entry per CDR3 protein results from TCRdb running MiXCR on the 5' RACE reads. The sample gives 25,000 to 30,000 distinct CDR3 sequences, 5% to 6.5% of which show up once; 20% to 25% is in the top ten. The source was PBMCs, collected at follow-up. These receptors were obtained from a male donor with early-stage non-small cell lung cancer. CDR3s include the opening cysteine and the closing phenylalanine or tryptophan. The D gene is left open where the match is weak. Size is stated for part of the rows, as once, few or many counts, or as a class when the clone is expanded.

TRBJ1-2 | - | TRBV6-5 | many | CASSSVDYGYTF | TGTGCCAGCAGTTCAGTGGACTATGGCTACACCTTC
TRBJ1-2 | - | TRBV6-2/TRBV6-3 | many | CAITDGPHYGYTF | TGTGCCATCACCGACGGACCCCACTATGGCTACACCTTC
TRBJ1-2 | - | TRBV20-1 | many | CSARDQGLHGYTF | TGCAGTGCTAGAGATCAGGGTTTACATGGCTACACCTTC
TRBJ2-3 | TRBD2 | TRBV10-2 | few | CASTSGGTDTQYF | TGCGCCAGCACTAGCGGGGGTACAGATACGCAGTATTTT
TRBJ2-1 | - | TRBV15 | many | CATSRDPTSQNEQFF | TGTGCCACCAGCAGAGATCCCACTAGCCAAAATGAGCAGTTCTTC
TRBJ2-3 | TRBD2 | TRBV7-2 | few | CASSLVAGGADTQYF | TGTGCCAGCAGCTTAGTGGCGGGGGGTGCAGATACGCAGTATTTT
TRBJ2-1 | TRBD1 | TRBV20-1 | many | CSATAGQGLNEQFF | TGCAGTGCTACGGCGGGACAGGGACTCAATGAGCAGTTCTTC
TRBJ2-3 | TRBD1 | TRBV24-1 | few | CATSDPGQGASTDTQYF | TGTGCCACCAGTGATCCCGGACAGGGGGCTAGCACAGATACGCAGTATTTT
TRBJ1-1 | - | TRBV11-2 | - | CASSLIRNTEAFF | TGTGCCAGCAGCTTAATCCGGAACACTGAAGCTTTCTTT
TRBJ2-1 | - | TRBV27 | many | CASSTHVGTQFYNEQFF | TGTGCCAGCAGTACTCATGTCGGGACTCAATTCTACAATGAGCAGTTCTTC
TRBJ1-6 | TRBD1 | TRBV7-3 | many | CASSLGTGGSPLHF | TGTGCCAGCAGCTTGGGGACAGGGGGTTCACCCCTCCACTTT
TRBJ1-2 | - | TRBV27 | few | CASSPRTEDGYTF | TGTGCCAGCAGTCCCCGGACAGAAGATGGCTACACCTTC
TRBJ1-5 | - | TRBV29-1 | many | CSVEVTGNQPQHF | TGCAGCGTTGAAGTGACCGGGAATCAGCCCCAGCATTTT
TRBJ1-1 | - | TRBV20-1 | - | CSASEGITEAFF | TGCAGTGCTAGTGAGGGGATCACTGAAGCTTTCTTT
TRBJ1-6 | - | TRBV7-8 | - | CASSLAGTNNSPLHF | TGTGCCAGCAGCTTAGCCGGGACAAATAATTCACCCCTCCACTTT
TRBJ1-5 | - | TRBV12-3/TRBV12-4 | many | CAIKTEHQPQHF | TGTGCCATCAAAACGGAGCATCAGCCCCAGCATTTT